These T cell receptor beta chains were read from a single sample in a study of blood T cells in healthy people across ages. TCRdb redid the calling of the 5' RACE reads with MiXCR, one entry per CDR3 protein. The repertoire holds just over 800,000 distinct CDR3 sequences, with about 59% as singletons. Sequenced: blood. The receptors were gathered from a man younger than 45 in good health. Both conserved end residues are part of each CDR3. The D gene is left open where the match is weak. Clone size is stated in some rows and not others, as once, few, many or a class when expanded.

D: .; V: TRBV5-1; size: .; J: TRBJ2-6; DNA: TGCGCCAGCAGCCCACAAGGGTTCGGGGCCGGGGCCAACGTCCTGACTTTC; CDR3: CASSPQGFGAGANVLTF
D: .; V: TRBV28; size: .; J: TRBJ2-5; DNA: TGTGCCAGCAGTTTAGGGTTAGCGAGTAACCAAGAGACCCAGTACTTC; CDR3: CASSLGLASNQETQYF
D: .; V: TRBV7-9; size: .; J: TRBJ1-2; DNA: TGTGCCAGCAGCTTAGATGGACAGAGAAACTATGGCTACACCTTC; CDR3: CASSLDGQRNYGYTF
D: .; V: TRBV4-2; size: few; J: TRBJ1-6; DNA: TGTGCCAGCAGCCAACTCGGTGAAGGGAACTCACCCCTCCACTTT; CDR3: CASSQLGEGNSPLHF
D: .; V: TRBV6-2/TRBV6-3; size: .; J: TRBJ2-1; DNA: TGTGCCAGCAGTTCCCCGAACGGGAATGAGCAGTTCTTC; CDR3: CASSSPNGNEQFF
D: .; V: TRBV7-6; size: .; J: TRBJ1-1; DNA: TGTGCCAGCAGCTTAACGCTCGAAATTGAAGCTTTCTTT; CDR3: CASSLTLEIEAFF
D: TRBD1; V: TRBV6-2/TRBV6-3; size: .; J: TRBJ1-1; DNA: TGTGCCAGCAGTACGGACAGGGAAACCTCTGAAGCTTTCTTT; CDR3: CASSTDRETSEAFF
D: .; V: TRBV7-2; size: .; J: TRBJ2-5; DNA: TGTGCCAGCCGCTTAGGCCTAGCAGGTTCAGCGACCCAGTACTTC; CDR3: CASRLGLAGSATQYF
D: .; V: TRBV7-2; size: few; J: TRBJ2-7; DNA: TGTGCCAGCAGTTTTAGCGCCGGGACGGACTACGAGCAGTACTTC; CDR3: CASSFSAGTDYEQYF
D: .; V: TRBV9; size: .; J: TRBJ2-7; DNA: TGTGCCAGCAGCGTAGGATACATCTCACGGGAGCAGTACTTC; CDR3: CASSVGYISREQYF
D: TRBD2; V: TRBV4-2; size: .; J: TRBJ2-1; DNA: TGTGCCAGCAGCCAAGCACTAGCGGGGGGGGAGCAGTTCTTC; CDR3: CASSQALAGGEQFF
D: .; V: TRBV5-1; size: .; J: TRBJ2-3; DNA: TGCGCCAGCAGGGCGGAACCAACAGATACGCAGTATTTT; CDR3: CASRAEPTDTQYF
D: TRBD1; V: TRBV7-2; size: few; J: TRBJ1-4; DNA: TGTGCCAGCAGCCAGTCGACAGGGAGAGAAAAACTGTTTTTT; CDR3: CASSQSTGREKLFF
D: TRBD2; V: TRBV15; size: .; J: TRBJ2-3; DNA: TGTGCCACCAGCAGAGATGGACTAGCGGGCGCAGATACGCAGTATTTT; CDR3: CATSRDGLAGADTQYF
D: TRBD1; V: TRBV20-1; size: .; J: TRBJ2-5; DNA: TGCAGTGCTGGGGGACAGCAAGGGACCCAGTACTTC; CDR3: CSAGGQQGTQYF
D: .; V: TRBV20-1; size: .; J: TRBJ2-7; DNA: TGCAGTGTCTCGGGCCTAAGCTCCTACGAGCAGTACTTC; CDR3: CSVSGLSSYEQYF
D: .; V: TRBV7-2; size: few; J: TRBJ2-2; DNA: TGTGCCAGCAGCTTATCCGGGGAGATCGGGGAGCTGTTTTTT; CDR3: CASSLSGEIGELFF
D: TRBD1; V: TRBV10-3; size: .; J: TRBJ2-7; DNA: TGTGCCATCAGAGAAGGACAGGAGAGCTCCTACGAGCAGTACTTC; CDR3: CAIREGQESSYEQYF
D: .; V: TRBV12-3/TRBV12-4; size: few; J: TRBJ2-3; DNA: TGTGCCAGCAGGCGCCGGAGGGAGCAGTATTTT; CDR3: CASRRRREQYF
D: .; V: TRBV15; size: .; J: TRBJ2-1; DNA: TGTGCCACCAGCAGGGCCGGTCTCAATGAGCAGTTCTTC; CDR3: CATSRAGLNEQFF
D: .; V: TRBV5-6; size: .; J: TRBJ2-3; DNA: TGTGCCAGCAGCTTACCGACAGACAGTCCCACAGATACGCAGTATTTT; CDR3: CASSLPTDSPTDTQYF
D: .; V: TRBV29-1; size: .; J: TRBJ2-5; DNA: TGCAGCGTCGCTGGGGGTGGGGAGACCCAGTACTTC; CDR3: CSVAGGGETQYF
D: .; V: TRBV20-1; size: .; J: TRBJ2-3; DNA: TGCAGTGCTCCGGGCCTCGGGGCAGATACGCAGTATTTT; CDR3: CSAPGLGADTQYF
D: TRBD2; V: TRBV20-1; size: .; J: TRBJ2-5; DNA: TGCAGTACCATCTCAGCGGGGCAAGAGACCCAGTACTTC; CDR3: CSTISAGQETQYF
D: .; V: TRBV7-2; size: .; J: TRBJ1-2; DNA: TGTGCCAGCAGCCCCGAGCGGAGCTCCTATGGCTACACCTTC; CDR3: CASSPERSSYGYTF
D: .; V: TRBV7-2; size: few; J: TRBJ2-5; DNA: TGTGCCAGCAGCTTTGAAGCGGTACTAGGGACCCAGTACTTC; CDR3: CASSFEAVLGTQYF
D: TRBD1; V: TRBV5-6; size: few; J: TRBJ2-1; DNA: TGTGCCAGCAGCGACCGGGACAGGTACAATGAGCAGTTCTTC; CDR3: CASSDRDRYNEQFF
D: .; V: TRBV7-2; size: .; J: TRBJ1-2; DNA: TGTGCCAGCAGCTTAGACCCAGTGACTTTAAACGGGGGCTACACCTTC; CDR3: CASSLDPVTLNGGYTF
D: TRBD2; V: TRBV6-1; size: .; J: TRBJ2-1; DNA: TGTGCCAGCAGTGAAGGCGGGAGGACCTACGATGAGCAGTTCTTC; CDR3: CASSEGGRTYDEQFF
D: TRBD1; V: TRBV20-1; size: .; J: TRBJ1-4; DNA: TGCAGTGCTTACCAGGGACAGGGGGCTGGTAATGAAAGACTGTTTTTT; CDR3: CSAYQGQGAGNERLFF
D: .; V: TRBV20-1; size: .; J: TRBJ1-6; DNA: TGCAGTGCTAGAGGGCTTAATTCACCCCTCCACTTT; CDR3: CSARGLNSPLHF
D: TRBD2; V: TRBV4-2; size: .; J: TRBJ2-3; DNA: TGTGCCAGCAGCCAATTACTAGCGGGGGGGCAGGGAGATACGCAGTATTTT; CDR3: CASSQLLAGGQGDTQYF
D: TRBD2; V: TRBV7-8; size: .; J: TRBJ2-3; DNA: TGTGCCAGCAGCTCAAACCGGGACTACACAGATACGCAGTATTTT; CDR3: CASSSNRDYTDTQYF
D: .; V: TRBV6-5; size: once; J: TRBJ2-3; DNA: TGTGCCAGCAGTCACAAGGGGGATACGCAGTATTTT; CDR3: CASSHKGDTQYF
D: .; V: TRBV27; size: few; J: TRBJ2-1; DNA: TGTGCCAGCAGTCCTCTAGGACGGCCCGACAATGAGCAGTTCTTC; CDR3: CASSPLGRPDNEQFF
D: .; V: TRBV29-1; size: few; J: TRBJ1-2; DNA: TGCAGCGTTGGGGGGAACGACTATGGCTACACCTTC; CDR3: CSVGGNDYGYTF
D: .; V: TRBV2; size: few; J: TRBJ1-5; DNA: TGTGCCAGCAGTATGAGACAGGGCAATCAGCCCCAGCATTTT; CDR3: CASSMRQGNQPQHF
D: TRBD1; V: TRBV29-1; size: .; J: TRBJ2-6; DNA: TGCAGCGCAAAAACAGGGGTCGGGGCCAACGTCCTGACTTTC; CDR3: CSAKTGVGANVLTF
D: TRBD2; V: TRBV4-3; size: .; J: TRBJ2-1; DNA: TGCGCCAGCAGCTCTAGCGGGGGGGCCGGGGGTGAGCAGTTCTTC; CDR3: CASSSSGGAGGEQFF
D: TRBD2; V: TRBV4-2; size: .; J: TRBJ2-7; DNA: TGTGCCAGCAGCCAAGGGATTAGCGGGAGACCTTACTACGAGCAGTACTTC; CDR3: CASSQGISGRPYYEQYF
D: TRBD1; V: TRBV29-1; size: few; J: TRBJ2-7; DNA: TGCAGCGTTGATGAGGGGGCATTCGACGAGCAGTACTTC; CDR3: CSVDEGAFDEQYF
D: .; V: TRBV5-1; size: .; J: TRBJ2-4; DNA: TGCGCCAGCAGCTTGGGGGGCACCAGGAACATTCAGTACTTC; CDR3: CASSLGGTRNIQYF
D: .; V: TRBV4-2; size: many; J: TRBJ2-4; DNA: TGTGCCAGCAGCCAAGGGGGAGCCAAAAACATTCAGTACTTC; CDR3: CASSQGGAKNIQYF
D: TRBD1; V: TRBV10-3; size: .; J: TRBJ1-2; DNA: TGTGCCATCAGTGAGGGACAGGGGGCGACTGGCTACACCTTC; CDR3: CAISEGQGATGYTF
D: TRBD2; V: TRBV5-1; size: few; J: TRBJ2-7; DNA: TGCGCCAGCAAATGGTCAACTAGCGGGTACGAGCAGTACTTC; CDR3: CASKWSTSGYEQYF
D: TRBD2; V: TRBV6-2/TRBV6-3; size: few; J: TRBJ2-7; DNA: TGTGCCAGCAGCCCCTATGAGCGGGAGTTAGGTGAGCAGTACTTC; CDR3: CASSPYERELGEQYF
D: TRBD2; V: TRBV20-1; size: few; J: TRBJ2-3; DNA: TGCAGTGCTCACGCGGGGGGTGCTTGGAATCGGGCAGATACGCAGTATTTT; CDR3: CSAHAGGAWNRADTQYF
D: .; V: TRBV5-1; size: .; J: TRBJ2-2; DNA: TGCGCCAGCAGCTTGGAACGGGGTACGGACACCGGGGAGCTGTTTTTT; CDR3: CASSLERGTDTGELFF
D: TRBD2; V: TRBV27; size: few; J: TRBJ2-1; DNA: TGTGCCACCTCCTTTGGGCTAGCGGTCTACAATGAGCAGTTCTTC; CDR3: CATSFGLAVYNEQFF
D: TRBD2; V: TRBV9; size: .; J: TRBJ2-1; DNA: TGTGCCAGCAGCGTAGGGACTAGCGGGGGGGATTTCGGTGAGCAGTTCTTC; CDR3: CASSVGTSGGDFGEQFF
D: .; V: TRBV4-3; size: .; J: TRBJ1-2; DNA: TGCGCCAGCAGCCATCTCCAAGAGGGCTATGGCTACACCTTC; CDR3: CASSHLQEGYGYTF
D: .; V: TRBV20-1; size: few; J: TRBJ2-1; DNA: TGCAGTGCTCCTCGGGCCGGGCTAAGCTCCTACAATGAGCAGTTCTTC; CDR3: CSAPRAGLSSYNEQFF
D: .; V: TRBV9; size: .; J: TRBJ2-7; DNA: TGTGCCAGCAGCGTAGTTCCAGGGGTCGACGAGCAGTACTTC; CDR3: CASSVVPGVDEQYF
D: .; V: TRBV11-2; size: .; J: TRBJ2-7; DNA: TGTGCCAGCAGCTTAGAAGTCGGGAACCCCTACGAGCAGTACTTC; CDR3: CASSLEVGNPYEQYF